These 32 T cell receptor beta chains were all obtained from the same sample, sequenced in a study of a mutant IDH1 vaccine in newly diagnosed glioma. Measured with immunoSEQ multiplex PCR; TCRdb has only the in-frame clones, and not every one. The sample has roughly 38,000 clones, over 85% seen once. As for time point: baseline, week 1 (first vaccination visit). Treatment here: pre-vaccination baseline after standard-of-care therapy. This material consisted of PBMCs, taken from a glioma patient treated with radiotherapy, temozolomide or both. Receptors originate from a young man with glioma.

This rearrangement joins TRBV5-6 to TRBJ1-2, with TRBD1 as a possible D gene (5 bases). Germline lookup yields CDR1 SGHDT and CDR2 YYEEEE. V gave up 3 bases and J gave up 2 bases, with 17 bases separating them. This CDR3 comprises 16 residues. The CDR3 DNA reads TGTGCCAGCAGCTCTCTCCGGGACGCCGAAAACTATGGCTACACCTTC. Amino acids: CASSSLRDAENYGYTF.

The chain recombines TRBV5-1 with TRBJ2-1, with TRBD1 matching 12 bases. Trimming removed 1 base from V and 4 bases from J; junction bases left unmatched: 12. The CDR3 is made up of 19 amino acids. The germline V gene has CDR1 SGHRS and CDR2 YFSETQ. The CDR3 loop is CASSLWGQGALREYNEQFF. The CDR3 DNA follows: TGCGCCAGCAGCTTGTGGGGACAGGGGGCTTTGCGGGAGTACAATGAGCAGTTCTTC.

The CDR3 DNA reads as TGCAGCGTTGTGGGGAGCTCAGATACGCAGTATTTT. It encodes CSVVGSSDTQYF. The chain combines TRBV29-1 with TRBJ2-3; TRBD2 is a possible D gene (5 bases). The germline V gene encodes CDR1 SQVTM and CDR2 ANQGSEA. There are 12 residues in the CDR3. V shed 4 bases and J shed 4 bases, with 9 bases lying between them.

This chain connects TRBV5-5 to TRBJ2-2; D may correspond to TRBD1 or TRBD2 (6 bases each). The CDR3 length is 15 residues. From germline, CDR1 is SGHKS and CDR2 YYEKEE (reference sequence). V dropped 1 base and J dropped 1 base, with 8 bases sitting between them. The DNA for the CDR3 is TGTGCCAGCAGCTTGCGGGGGCAGAACACCGGGGAGCTGTTTTTT. Protein product: CASSLRGQNTGELFF.

The chain uses TRBV7-2 and TRBJ1-2; no clear D. The CDR3 has 15 residues. Deletions cut 5 bases from V and 1 base from J, with 14 bases between. The germline gives CDR1 SGHTA, CDR2 FQGNSA. The CDR3, as DNA: TGTGCCAGCAGCCCCGGGAGTAGTATTAACTATGGCTACACCTTC. As protein: CASSPGSSINYGYTF.

The chain employs TRBV7-2 and TRBJ2-7, with 11 bases fitting TRBD2. Trimming cost V 4 bases and J 5 bases; bases outside gene matches: 7. Germline V lookup: CDR1 SGHTA, CDR2 FQGNSA. The CDR3 loop spans 15 amino acids. The CDR3 is CASSSWTSGFDEQYF. CDR3 nucleotide sequence: TGTGCCAGCAGCTCCTGGACTAGCGGGTTCGACGAGCAGTACTTC.

The chain links TRBV4-2 to TRBJ1-1; no definite D call. The germline gives CDR1 LGHNA, CDR2 YNFKEQ. This CDR3 has 13 amino acids. Trimming stripped 5 bases from V and 1 base from J, with 8 bases between. The CDR3 sequence: CASSLGGNTEAFF. CDR3 DNA: TGTGCCAGCAGCTTGGGCGGGAACACTGAAGCTTTCTTT.

V gene TRBV7-2 combines with J gene TRBJ1-2; 8 bases align to TRBD1. Germline V lookup: CDR1 SGHTA, CDR2 FQGNSA. Trimming at V came to 5 bases and at J to 5 bases, leaving 7 bases not matched to a gene. This CDR3 spans 14 amino acids. This CDR3 is CASSASQGAYGYTF. The CDR3 coding sequence is TGTGCCAGCAGCGCCTCCCAGGGGGCATATGGCTACACCTTC.

V usage is TRBV25-1 and J usage is TRBJ1-5; D possibly corresponds to TRBD1 (6 bases). Trimming pared 3 bases from V and 4 bases from J, leaving 10 bases between. CDR3 length: 14 amino acids. From germline, CDR1 is MGHDK and CDR2 SYGVNS. The CDR3 reads CASSDLGGNQPQHF. In nucleotides, the CDR3 is TGTGCCAGCAGTGACTTAGGGGGGAATCAGCCCCAGCATTTT.

CDR3 loop: CASSPPVYQETQYF. CDR3 nucleotide sequence: TGTGCCAGCTCACCACCGGTGTACCAAGAGACCCAGTACTTC. The chain links TRBV18 to TRBJ2-5, with D unresolved. The V end lost 0 bases, the J end lost 0 bases, and 5 bases lay between the germline ends. There are 14 residues in the CDR3. Germline CDR1 and CDR2: KGHSH and LQKENI.

The gene calls are TRBV28 and TRBJ1-1, with D uncertain. The CDR3 covers 12 residues. Germline V gives CDR1 MDHEN, CDR2 SYDVKM. The V end was cut by 2 bases, the J end by 8 bases, with 9 bases between. The chain's CDR3 is CASSLEAGEAFF. As DNA, the CDR3 is TGTGCCAGCAGTTTAGAGGCCGGGGAAGCTTTCTTT. The entire variable domain, with the rest obtained from reference TRBV28 and TRBJ1-1, is as follows: DVKVTQSSRYLVKRTGEKVFLECVQDMDHENMFWYRQDPGLGLRLIYFSYDVKMKEKGDIPEGYSVSREKKERFSLILESASTNQTSMYLCASSLEAGEAFFGQGTRLTVV.

V usage is TRBV7-6 and J usage is TRBJ2-1, with TRBD2 identical over 11 bases. CDR3 length: 20 amino acids. V lost 5 bases to trimming and J lost 0 bases; unmatched junction nucleotides: 15. Germline V lookup: CDR1 SGHVS, CDR2 FNYEAQ. The CDR3 spells CASSPRTSGFTKHSYNEQFF. DNA for the CDR3: TGTGCCAGCAGCCCAAGGACTAGCGGGTTTACCAAACACTCCTACAATGAGCAGTTCTTC.

This chain connects TRBV28 to TRBJ2-3; perhaps TRBD2 as D (5 bases). The length of the CDR3 is 16 residues. With 5 bases removed from V and 1 base from J, the gap between germline ends came to 16 bases. The V gene's germline CDR1 is MDHEN and CDR2 SYDVKM. The DNA for the CDR3 is TGTGCCAGCAGTCAGGTAGAGGGTCGGGGCACAGATACGCAGTATTTT. This codes for CASSQVEGRGTDTQYF. Full variable domain (missing parts from reference TRBV28 and TRBJ2-3): DVKVTQSSRYLVKRTGEKVFLECVQDMDHENMFWYRQDPGLGLRLIYFSYDVKMKEKGDIPEGYSVSREKKERFSLILESASTNQTSMYLCASSQVEGRGTDTQYFGPGTRLTVL.

The chain links TRBV6-5 to TRBJ2-1; 11 bases match TRBD2. Germline CDR1 reads MNHEY; CDR2 reads SVGAGI. The CDR3 has 13 residues. Trimming took 7 bases from V and 14 from J; bases not matched to a gene: 10. CDR3 residues: CASKRTETSGEFF. The CDR3 bases are TGTGCCAGCAAAAGAACCGAGACTAGCGGGGAGTTCTTC.

V usage is TRBV5-1 and J usage is TRBJ2-3; D gene uncertain. CDR1 and CDR2 (germline): SGHRS, YFSETQ. The CDR3 has 14 amino acids. Trimming stripped 4 bases from V and 0 bases from J, with 9 bases between. Here the CDR3 DNA reads TGCGCCAGCAGCCGATCCTCTAGCACAGATACGCAGTATTTT. Translating gives CASSRSSSTDTQYF.

The V call is TRBV2, the J call TRBJ2-7; 8 nucleotides align to TRBD1. Germline V gene data show CDR1 as SNHLY and CDR2 as FYNNEI. This CDR3 spans 15 amino acids. The ends lost 7 bases at V and 1 base at J; junction bases unmatched: 9. The CDR3 loop is CASTGTGTISYEQYF. CDR3 nucleotide sequence: TGTGCCAGCACCGGGACAGGAACTATATCCTACGAGCAGTACTTC. The whole variable domain, remainder taken from reference TRBV2 and TRBJ2-7, is EPEVTQTPSHQVTQMGQEVILRCVPISNHLYFYWYRQILGQKVEFLVSFYNNEISEKSEIFDDQFSVERPDGSNFTLKIRSTKLEDSAMYFCASTGTGTISYEQYFGPGTRLTVT.

The chain is built from TRBV7-9 and TRBJ1-6; D unresolved. The germline gives CDR1 SEHNR, CDR2 FQNEAQ (reference sequence). This CDR3 spans 15 amino acids. Trimming shortened V by 1 base and J by 7 bases, and 11 bases separated the two germline ends. The CDR3 region has the DNA TGTGCCAGCAGCTTAGTACTAGGCGGGAATTCACCCCTCCACTTT. Protein: CASSLVLGGNSPLHF.

This chain uses TRBV27 with TRBJ2-5, with TRBD2 matching over 7 bases. CDR3 length: 14 residues. Germline values: CDR1 MNHEY, CDR2 SMNVEV (reference sequence). V was pared by 2 bases and J by 5 bases, with 5 bases of the junction left unmatched. CDR3 nucleotide sequence: TGTGCCAGCAGTTTACAAGCGGGATCCGAGACCCAGTACTTC. This gives the protein CASSLQAGSETQYF.

This clone occurred once. The chain carries TRBV5-1 and TRBJ1-6; D unresolved. This CDR3 region has 16 residues. Germline-derived CDR1 and CDR2 are SGHRS and YFSETQ. The V gene lost 0 bases and the J gene lost 5 bases, with 12 bases spanning the gap. CDR3 region: CASSLELRQNNSPLHF. The CDR3 region has the DNA TGCGCCAGCAGCTTGGAGTTACGCCAGAATAATTCACCCCTCCACTTT.

The V gene is TRBV5-1, the J gene TRBJ1-1; D perhaps matches TRBD1 (5 bases). Trimming shortened V by 5 bases and J by 6 bases, and 14 bases separated the two germline ends. Germline V CDR1 and CDR2: SGHRS, YFSETQ. CDR3 length equals 13 residues. The DNA for the CDR3 is TGCGCCAGCAGTTTGCAGGGTTCCCCTGAAGCTTTCTTT. Encoded protein: CASSLQGSPEAFF.

This clone has just one count. The J gene is TRBJ2-7, the V gene TRBV6-5, with 8 nucleotides matching TRBD1. Germline V gene sequence: CDR1 MNHEY, CDR2 SVGAGI. The CDR3 spans 12 residues. J was trimmed by 6 bases and V by 7 bases; bases with no gene match: 5. The CDR3 here is CASKTGAGEQYF. The CDR3 DNA reads TGTGCCAGCAAGACAGGGGCCGGCGAGCAGTACTTC.

V is TRBV15 and J is TRBJ1-2; D unresolved. CDR1 is LNHNV and CDR2 is YYDKDF in the germline V gene (reference sequence). CDR3 size: 14 residues. Between the trimmed V and J ends, which lost 5 bases and 8 bases, there was a span of 18 bases. CDR3 region: CATSPRSGDGGYTF. The CDR3 DNA sequence: TGTGCCACCAGCCCTCGTAGTGGCGATGGCGGCTACACCTTC.

The rearrangement joins TRBV4-2 to TRBJ2-2; D is possibly TRBD1 (6 bases). Trimming removed 4 bases from V and 1 base from J, with 13 bases in between. The CDR3 runs to 16 residues. CDR1 is LGHNA, CDR2 YNFKEQ, per germline. The DNA of the CDR3 is TGTGCCAGCAGCCCCCTTAGGGGACAGAACACCGGGGAGCTGTTTTTT. It codes for CASSPLRGQNTGELFF.

The chain links TRBV7-2 to TRBJ1-2, with D possibly matching TRBD1 (6 bases). The germline V gene has CDR1 SGHTA and CDR2 FQGNSA. The CDR3 runs to 16 residues. V dropped 3 bases and J dropped 0 bases, with 14 bases sitting between them. CDR3 sequence reads: CASSLDSQLANYGYTF. The CDR3 nucleotides are TGTGCCAGCAGCTTGGACAGCCAGTTAGCTAACTATGGCTACACCTTC.

The gene calls are TRBV9 and TRBJ2-2; TRBD2 matches at 13 bases. The CDR3 is 18 amino acids. The trim removed 3 bases at V and 4 bases at J, leaving 9 bases unmatched. Per the germline V gene, CDR1 is SGDLS and CDR2 is YYNGEE. The chain's CDR3 is CASSARTSGSGLTGELFF. DNA for the CDR3: TGTGCCAGCAGCGCCCGGACTAGCGGGAGTGGTCTCACCGGGGAGCTGTTTTTT. The whole variable domain, remainder taken from reference TRBV9 and TRBJ2-2, is DSGVTQTPKHLITATGQRVTLRCSPRSGDLSVYWYQQSLDQGLQFLIQYYNGEERAKGNILERFSAQQFPDLHSELNLSSLELGDSALYFCASSARTSGSGLTGELFFGEGSRLTVL.

The chain combines TRBV20-1 with TRBJ1-2; TRBD1 agrees at 7 bases. CDR1 and CDR2 (germline): DFQATT, SNEGSKA (reference sequence). Unmatched junction bases numbered 3, after V lost 6 bases and J lost 5 bases. This CDR3 region has 11 residues. The CDR3 protein is CSAGTEYGYTF. Written as DNA, the CDR3 is TGCAGTGCCGGGACAGAATATGGCTACACCTTC.

The rearrangement uses TRBV30 and TRBJ1-1; 7 nucleotides match TRBD1. J gave up 1 base and V 8 bases, and 1 base lay outside the gene matches. CDR1 and CDR2 from the germline V gene are GTSNPN and SVGIG (reference sequence). The CDR3 has 11 amino acids. CDR3 DNA: TGTGCCGGGACAGCGAACACTGAAGCTTTCTTT. This codes for CAGTANTEAFF.

J is TRBJ1-5 and V is TRBV6-5; D is undetermined. This CDR3 spans 14 amino acids. V lost 2 bases, J lost 4 bases, and 9 bases lay in between. Germline assignment: CDR1 MNHEY and CDR2 SVGAGI. As DNA, the CDR3 is TGTGCCAGCAGTTACAGGGAGGGTAATCAGCCCCAGCATTTT. Translated: CASSYREGNQPQHF.

CDR3 residues: CASSEPGHPLYGYTF. The CDR3 DNA sequence: TGTGCCAGCAGTGAACCGGGACATCCCCTTTATGGCTACACCTTC. This chain uses TRBV6-1 with TRBJ1-2; a weak D match, TRBD1 (6 bases). This CDR3 has 15 amino acids. Looked up from germline, CDR1 is MNHNS and CDR2 is SASEGT. Deletions cut 2 bases from V and 5 bases from J, with 15 bases between.

Relative to its sample, this clone is medium-sized (0.01 to 0.1%). The CDR3 is CASSGGVRRRETQYF. The CDR3, as DNA: TGTGCCAGCAGTGGAGGCGTAAGGAGGCGGGAGACCCAGTACTTC. The chain is built from TRBV25-1 and TRBJ2-5; D might be TRBD2 (5 bases). In germline, CDR1 is MGHDK, CDR2 SYGVNS. The CDR3 sequence is 15 residues long. Trimming pared 4 bases from V and 5 bases from J, leaving 17 bases between.

The chain combines TRBV30 with TRBJ2-1; a possible D gene is TRBD1 (6 bases). Trimming cost V 3 bases and J 3 bases, with 18 bases left between them. Germline CDR1 reads GTSNPN; CDR2 reads SVGIG (reference sequence). This CDR3 is 16 amino acids long. The CDR3: CAWRVRAGENYNEQFF. In nucleotides, the CDR3 is TGTGCCTGGAGGGTCCGGGCAGGGGAGAACTACAATGAGCAGTTCTTC.

This chain links TRBV28 with TRBJ2-2; D uncertain. V shed 6 bases and J shed 1 base, with 3 bases lying between them. The length of the CDR3 is 12 residues. Germline CDR1 reads MDHEN; CDR2 reads SYDVKM. In DNA form, the CDR3 reads TGTGCCAGCAGGTTGAACACCGGGGAGCTGTTTTTT. Its protein is CASRLNTGELFF.